Listed below are T cell receptor beta chains from one sample, sequenced in a study of vaccination effects on CD4 cells after COVID-19. For these TCRs, the target antigens are not known. The assay was immunoSEQ multiplex PCR, and TCRdb's table has in-frame clones only and misses some. This sample has some 35,000 clones; almost 85% occur once, and the top ten carry under 2%. The sequences come from CD4+ T cells from PBMCs cultured with HCoV-NL63 spike peptides, collected after COVID-19 vaccination. The source is a human donor who received a COVID-19 vaccine. Some clones in this sample may be carry-over from other donors' samples. The conserved cysteine and the conserved F or W are not part of the CDR3 here. Size values are once, few and many counts, or a class for expanded clones, and some rows have none.

J gene	V gene	clone size	CDR3 protein
TRBJ1-2	TRBV10-2	NA	ASSQSRDRYNGYT
TRBJ2-1	TRBV7-2	NA	ASALLRGVYNEQF
TRBJ1-5	TRBV6-6	NA	ASRTEGADYQPQH
TRBJ2-2	TRBV15	NA	ATSRDGQNTGELF
TRBJ1-1	TRBV27	NA	ASSSLRQGVNTEAF
TRBJ1-5	TRBV15	few	ATSTPGNQPQH
TRBJ1-5	TRBV6-1	NA	ASSATQGARPLGNQPQH
TRBJ1-4	TRBV6-5	NA	ASKRDNNEKLF
TRBJ1-1	TRBV7-2	NA	ASSQYGGAEAF
TRBJ2-1	TRBV28	NA	ASSLHSGFNNEQF
TRBJ2-3	TRBV5-1	once	ASSPAGGYPTDTQY
TRBJ2-3	TRBV2	once	ASIEGVADTQY
TRBJ1-2	TRBV12-3/TRBV12-4	NA	ASRGTGGKGYT
TRBJ2-1	TRBV29-1	NA	SVQGPAGEYNEQF
TRBJ2-6	TRBV4-3	NA	ASSQVGSSGANVLT
TRBJ1-1	TRBV5-6	NA	ASSVQGGNTEAF
TRBJ2-5	TRBV6-2/TRBV6-3	NA	ASSYLAGVQETQY
TRBJ1-2	TRBV9	NA	ASGGGYGYT
TRBJ1-6	TRBV18	NA	ASSLPTGTNSPLH
TRBJ2-2	TRBV30	few	AWTSGGPGELF
TRBJ1-2	TRBV2	NA	ASSEKGFGGYT
TRBJ2-1	TRBV5-1	NA	ASSETSGVYNEQF
TRBJ1-1	TRBV2	NA	ASSIQGGFTEAF
TRBJ1-3	TRBV4-1	NA	ASSPYGQGRDTIY
TRBJ2-3	TRBV5-1	NA	ASSPQASTDTQY
TRBJ1-3	TRBV6-5	NA	ASTSDRFSGNTIY
TRBJ2-3	TRBV24-1	once	ATSDSSTDTQY
TRBJ2-3	TRBV18	NA	ASSRLDTQY
TRBJ2-2	TRBV18	NA	ASSSERDGELF
TRBJ2-5	TRBV7-2	NA	ASSLASAQETQY
TRBJ2-3	TRBV7-3	NA	ASTTHGGKGGTDTQY
TRBJ2-5	TRBV7-2	NA	ASSLSRSQETQY
TRBJ1-1	TRBV5-1	NA	ASRDRVNTEAF
TRBJ2-3	TRBV5-6	NA	ASSLRAPDTQY
TRBJ2-5	TRBV9	once	ASSLRAGQQETQY
TRBJ2-2	TRBV14	few	ASSQGWTSGAAVGELF
TRBJ1-4	TRBV7-9	NA	ASSLGQGNEKLF
TRBJ1-1	TRBV9	NA	ASSVAGNTEAF
TRBJ1-1	TRBV5-1	once	ASSTRPPQNTEAF
TRBJ2-5	TRBV5-6	NA	ASSRLGGGETQY
TRBJ1-2	TRBV2	NA	ASRTNPGPSYGYT
TRBJ1-1	TRBV7-8	NA	ASSRQGNTEAF
TRBJ2-5	TRBV19	once	ASSRSTGTGVPKTQY
TRBJ1-1	TRBV19	NA	ASSILVNTEAF
TRBJ2-3	TRBV6-5	few	ASKGSTDTQY
TRBJ2-5	TRBV12-3/TRBV12-4	NA	ASRQTTAQTQY
TRBJ1-5	TRBV3-1/TRBV3-2	once	ASSQEGIQPQH
TRBJ2-1	TRBV30	NA	AWSVGGSSYNEQF
TRBJ2-5	TRBV14	NA	ASSQDRIRQETQY
TRBJ1-2	TRBV19	NA	ASSITGTANYGYT